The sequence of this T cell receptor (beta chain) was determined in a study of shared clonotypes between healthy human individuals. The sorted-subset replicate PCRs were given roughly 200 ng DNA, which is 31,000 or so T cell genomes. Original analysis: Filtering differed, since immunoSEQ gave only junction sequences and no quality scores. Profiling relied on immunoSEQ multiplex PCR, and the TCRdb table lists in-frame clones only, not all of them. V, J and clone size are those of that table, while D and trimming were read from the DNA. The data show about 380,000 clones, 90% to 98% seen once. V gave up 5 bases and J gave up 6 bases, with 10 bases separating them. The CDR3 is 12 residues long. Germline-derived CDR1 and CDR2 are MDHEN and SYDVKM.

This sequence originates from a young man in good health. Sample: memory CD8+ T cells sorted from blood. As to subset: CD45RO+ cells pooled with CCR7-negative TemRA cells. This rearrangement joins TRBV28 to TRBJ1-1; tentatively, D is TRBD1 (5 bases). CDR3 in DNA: TGTGCCAGCAGTCCCTCGACAGCTGAAGCTTTCTTT. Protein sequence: CASSPSTAEAFF. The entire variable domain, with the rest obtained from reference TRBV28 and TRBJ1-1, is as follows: DVKVTQSSRYLVKRTGEKVFLECVQDMDHENMFWYRQDPGLGLRLIYFSYDVKMKEKGDIPEGYSVSREKKERFSLILESASTNQTSMYLCASSPSTAEAFFGQGTRLTVV.